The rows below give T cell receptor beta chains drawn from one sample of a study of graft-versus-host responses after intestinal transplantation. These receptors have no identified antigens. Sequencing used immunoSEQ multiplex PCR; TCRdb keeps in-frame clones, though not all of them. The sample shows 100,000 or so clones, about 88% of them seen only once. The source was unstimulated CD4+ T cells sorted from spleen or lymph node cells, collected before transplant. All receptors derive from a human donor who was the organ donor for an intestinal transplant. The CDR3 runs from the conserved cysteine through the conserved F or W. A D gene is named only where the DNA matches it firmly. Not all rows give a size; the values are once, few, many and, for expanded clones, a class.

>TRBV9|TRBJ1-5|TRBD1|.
CASSPGQLTGQPQHF
TGTGCCAGCAGCCCGGGACAGCTAACAGGTCAGCCCCAGCATTTT
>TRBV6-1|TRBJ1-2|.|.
CASRREIANYGYTF
TGTGCCAGCCGTAGGGAAATAGCTAACTATGGCTACACCTTC
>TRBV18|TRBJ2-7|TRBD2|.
CASSPKAGGSYEQYF
TGTGCCAGCTCACCGAAGGCGGGGGGATCCTACGAGCAGTACTTC
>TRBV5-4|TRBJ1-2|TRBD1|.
CASSLDGQGVYTF
TGTGCCAGCAGCTTGGATGGACAGGGTGTCTACACCTTC
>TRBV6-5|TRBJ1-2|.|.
CASSSLDYGYTF
TGTGCCAGCAGTTCATTGGACTATGGCTACACCTTC
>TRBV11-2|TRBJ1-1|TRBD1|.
CASSFPTGGAGTEAFF
TGTGCCAGCAGCTTTCCAACAGGGGGCGCGGGCACTGAAGCTTTCTTT
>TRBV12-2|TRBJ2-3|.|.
CASRLVDRWWDTDTQYF
TGTGCAAGTCGCTTAGTCGACAGGTGGTGGGACACAGATACGCAGTATTTT
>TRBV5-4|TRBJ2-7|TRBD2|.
CASSSYGGVFEQYF
TGTGCCAGCAGCTCATACGGGGGGGTTTTCGAGCAGTACTTC
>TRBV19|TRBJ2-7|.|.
CASSIVAGNSYEQYF
TGTGCCAGTAGTATAGTAGCAGGGAACTCCTACGAGCAGTACTTC
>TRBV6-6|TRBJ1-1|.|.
CASSRWQGTSTEAFF
TGTGCCAGCAGTCGTTGGCAGGGGACGAGCACTGAAGCTTTCTTT
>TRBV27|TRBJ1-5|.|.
CASSSSSKTGQAFNQPQHF
TGTGCCAGCAGTTCCAGCTCCAAAACGGGCCAGGCCTTCAATCAGCCCCAGCATTTT
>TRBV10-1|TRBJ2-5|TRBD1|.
CASSPGQGGGETQYF
TGCGCCAGCAGCCCCGGACAGGGCGGAGGAGAGACCCAGTACTTC
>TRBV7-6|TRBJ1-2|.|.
CASSAGKGYGYTF
TGTGCCAGCAGCGCGGGGAAAGGCTATGGCTACACCTTC
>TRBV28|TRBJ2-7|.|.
CASSSLHGEQYF
TGTGCCAGCAGTTCTTTGCACGGCGAGCAGTACTTC
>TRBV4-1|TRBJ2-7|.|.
CASSQDIPQNTYEQYF
TGCGCCAGCAGCCAAGATATTCCTCAGAATACCTACGAGCAGTACTTC
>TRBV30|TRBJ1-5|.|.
CAWSLDPPRAGQPQHF
TGTGCCTGGAGTCTGGACCCTCCCAGGGCAGGTCAGCCCCAGCATTTT
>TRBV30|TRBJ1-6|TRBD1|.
CAWSLHRGSGSPLHF
TGTGCCTGGAGTCTACACAGGGGCTCCGGTTCACCCCTCCACTTT
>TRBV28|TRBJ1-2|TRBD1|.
CASSLGQINYGYTF
TGTGCCAGCAGTTTGGGACAGATAAACTATGGCTACACCTTC
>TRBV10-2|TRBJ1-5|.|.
CASSELGGSNQPQHF
TGCGCCAGCAGTGAGTTGGGGGGAAGCAATCAGCCCCAGCATTTT
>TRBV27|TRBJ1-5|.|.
CASSLSGKPQHF
TGTGCCAGCAGTTTATCGGGGAAGCCCCAGCATTTT
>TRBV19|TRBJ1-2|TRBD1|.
CASSPTGVNYGYTF
TGTGCCAGTAGCCCAACAGGGGTTAACTATGGCTACACCTTC
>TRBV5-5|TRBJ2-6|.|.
CASSLSGGANVLTF
TGTGCCAGCAGCTTGAGCGGTGGGGCCAACGTCCTGACTTTC
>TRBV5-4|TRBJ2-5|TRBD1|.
CASSLTRDSRETQYF
TGTGCCAGCAGCTTAACCCGGGACAGCAGAGAGACCCAGTACTTC
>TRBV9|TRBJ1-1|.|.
CASSPDSLNTEAFF
TGTGCCAGCAGCCCGGACAGCCTGAACACTGAAGCTTTCTTT
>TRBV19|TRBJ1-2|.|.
CASSEGLGGYTF
TGTGCCAGTAGTGAGGGGTTGGGCGGCTACACCTTC
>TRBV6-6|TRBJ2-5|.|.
CASSSNPGHHQETQYF
TGTGCCAGCAGTTCCAACCCCGGACACCACCAAGAGACCCAGTACTTC
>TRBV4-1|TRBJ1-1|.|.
CASSPGRAGALRGTEAFF
TGCGCCAGCAGCCCAGGGAGGGCAGGGGCCCTGAGAGGAACTGAAGCTTTCTTT
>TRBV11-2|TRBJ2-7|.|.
CASSLGGAGEQYF
TGTGCCAGCAGCTTAGGGGGGGCCGGCGAGCAGTACTTC
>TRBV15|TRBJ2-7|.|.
CATSYGGDTYEQYF
TGTGCCACCAGCTATGGGGGAGATACCTACGAGCAGTACTTC
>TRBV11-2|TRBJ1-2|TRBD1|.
CASSSSGTALYTF
TGTGCCAGCAGCTCTTCCGGGACAGCCCTCTACACCTTC
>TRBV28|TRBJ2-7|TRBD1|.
CASSDSGTAGTYEQYF
TGTGCCAGCAGCGACTCCGGGACAGCAGGCACCTACGAGCAGTACTTC
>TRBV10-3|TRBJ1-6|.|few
CAIGGQSNSPLHF
TGTGCCATTGGGGGGCAATCGAATTCACCCCTCCACTTT
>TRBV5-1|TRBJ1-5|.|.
CASSLDGLQPQHF
TGCGCCAGCAGCTTGGATGGACTTCAGCCCCAGCATTTT
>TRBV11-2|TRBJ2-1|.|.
CASSLGEVEQFF
TGTGCCAGCAGCTTAGGGGAGGTTGAGCAGTTCTTC
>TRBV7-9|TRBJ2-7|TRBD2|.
CASSLVLAGGLRSYEQYF
TGTGCCAGCAGCTTAGTTCTAGCGGGGGGGCTTCGGTCCTACGAGCAGTACTTC
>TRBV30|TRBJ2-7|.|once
CAWSVGLPTYEQYF
TGTGCCTGGAGTGTCGGGCTCCCGACCTACGAGCAGTACTTC
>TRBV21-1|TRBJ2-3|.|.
CASSKYCKSGVSTDTQYF
TGTGCCAGCAGCAAATATTGTAAAAGCGGGGTCAGCACAGATACGCAGTATTTT
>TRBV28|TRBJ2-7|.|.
CASSLGGPYEQYF
TGTGCCAGCAGCCTCGGGGGACCCTACGAGCAGTACTTC
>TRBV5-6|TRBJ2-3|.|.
CASSLGGGTDTQYF
TGTGCCAGCAGCCTGGGCGGGGGCACAGATACGCAGTATTTT
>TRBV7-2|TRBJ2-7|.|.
CASSLRGYYEQYF
TGTGCCAGCAGCTTGCGCGGATACTACGAGCAGTACTTC
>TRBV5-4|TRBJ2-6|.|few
CASSPDWSGANVLTF
TGTGCCAGCAGCCCCGATTGGTCTGGGGCCAACGTCCTGACTTTC
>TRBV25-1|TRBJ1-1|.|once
CASSELGTNTEAFF
TGTGCCAGCAGTGAGCTCGGAACGAACACTGAAGCTTTCTTT
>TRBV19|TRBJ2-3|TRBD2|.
CASSKLYASGGDGTDTQYF
TGTGCCAGTAGTAAATTGTACGCTAGCGGGGGGGACGGCACAGATACGCAGTATTTT
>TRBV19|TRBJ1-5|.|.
CASRTTQGTSNQPQHF
TGTGCCAGTAGAACCACCCAGGGGACGAGCAATCAGCCCCAGCATTTT
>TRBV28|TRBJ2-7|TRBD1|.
CASKAGGQIYEQYF
TGTGCCAGCAAAGCAGGGGGACAAATCTACGAGCAGTACTTC
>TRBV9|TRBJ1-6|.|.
CASSVLDGNSPLHF
TGTGCCAGCAGCGTACTCGACGGTAATTCACCCCTCCACTTT
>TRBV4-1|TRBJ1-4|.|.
CASSQRPLRGEKLFF
TGCGCCAGCAGCCAGCGTCCCCTGCGGGGTGAAAAACTGTTTTTT
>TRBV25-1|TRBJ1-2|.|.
CASSPIDRNYGYTF
TGTGCCAGCAGTCCGATAGACAGAAACTATGGCTACACCTTC
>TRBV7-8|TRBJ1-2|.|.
CASSLGQEYGYTF
TGTGCCAGCAGCTTAGGACAGGAATATGGCTACACCTTC
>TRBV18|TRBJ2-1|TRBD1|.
CASSTGQGAGEQFF
TGTGCCAGCTCAACTGGACAGGGGGCTGGTGAGCAGTTCTTC
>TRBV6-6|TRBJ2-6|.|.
CASSSDSGANVLTF
TGTGCCAGCAGTTCAGACTCTGGGGCCAACGTCCTGACTTTC
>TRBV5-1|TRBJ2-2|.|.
CASRLTASNTGELFF
TGCGCCAGCAGGTTGACAGCATCGAACACCGGGGAGCTGTTTTTT
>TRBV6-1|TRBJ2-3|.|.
CASSEGGNTDTQYF
TGTGCCAGCAGTGAAGGGGGAAACACAGATACGCAGTATTTT
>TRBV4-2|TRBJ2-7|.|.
CASSQEVRAGTYEQYF
TGTGCCAGCAGCCAAGAGGTTAGGGCGGGGACCTACGAGCAGTACTTC
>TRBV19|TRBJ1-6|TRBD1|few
CASSIGGQGNSPLHF
TGTGCCAGTAGTATTGGGGGACAGGGGAATTCACCCCTCCACTTT
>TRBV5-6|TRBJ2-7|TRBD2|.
CASSPERGAYEQYF
TGTGCCAGCAGCCCCGAGCGGGGAGCCTACGAGCAGTACTTC
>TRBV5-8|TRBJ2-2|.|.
CASSHSANTGELFF
TGTGCCAGCAGCCACAGCGCGAACACCGGGGAGCTGTTTTTT